This T cell receptor beta chain was recorded in a study of OX40 agonist ivuxolimab in advanced cancers. Looking at the study overall: Ivuxolimab was a fully human IgG2 agonistic monoclonal antibody targeting the costimulatory receptor OX40 (CD134). The paper reports the monotherapy dose-escalation portion (N = 52 patients) of the phase I ivuxolimab trial. Patients were allowed to have had prior anti-PD-1, anti-PD-L1 or anti-CTLA-4 therapy, and approximately 43% of the dose-escalation patients had previously received checkpoint inhibitors. Among the roughly 50 dose-escalation patients, about 19 had hepatocellular carcinoma, around 15 melanoma, 9 renal cell carcinoma and 9 head and neck cancer. The point of sequencing TCRbeta in the periphery was to test whether ivuxolimab changed TCR sequence diversity and drove clonal T-cell expansion. Partial responses were achieved by three dose-escalation patients, of whom one had hepatocellular carcinoma and two had cutaneous melanoma. The dose-escalation cohort was 80% to 90% male with a mean age of roughly 60 years, ranging from about 20 to 80. Intravenous ivuxolimab was administered to patients every 2 weeks at six dose levels: 0.01, 0.1, 0.3, 1.5, 3 and 10 mg/kg.

For sequencing of the TCRbeta CDR3 region, genomic DNA was extracted from the sorted cells. The immunoSEQ Assay was used for sequencing of TCRbeta CDR3 regions. The immuneACCESS repertoire file appears here via TCRdb, limited to in-frame rearrangements. These files lack a portion of the clones; in checked studies, under half of the deficit traces to unresolved V genes, and the cause of the others is not known. For this sample the table gives 65,000 or so clones, of which approximately 92% were detected only once. 10% to 15% of the sample is in the top ten clones. The full study reports these points: The antigen specificity of the clonally expanded peripheral T cells was not determined. In the 0.1-3.0 mg/kg groups, partial responders had among the lowest normalized peripheral clonal expansion, particularly in CD8+ T cells. At doses from 0.1 to 3.0 mg/kg, clonal expansion was seen in both CD4+ and CD8+ blood T cells between baseline and week 6. Low levels of normalized T-cell clonal expansion were also shown by some nonresponding patients. After ivuxolimab, CD8+ T cells had more expanded clones than CD4+ T cells on average.

Note on this clone: Its antigen remains unidentified. No per-base quality is available; no much larger clone lies one base away.

The CDR3 runs 11 amino acids, cysteine and phenylalanine included. CDR3 DNA is the only sequence kept; it has 33 bases, read in frame from the first base. CDR1 is given as SGHRS and CDR2 as YFSETQ, both from the germline V gene. V is pared back by 4 bases and J by 11 bases, with 12 bases lying between the germline termini. Patients with a history of autoimmune disease or receiving systemic immunosuppression were excluded from the trial. Peripheral blood for TCR sequencing was drawn from every dose cohort at baseline, at cycle 4 day 1 and at cycle 7 day 1. Samples came from an open-label, multicenter, first-in-human phase I dose-escalation trial of ivuxolimab. The trial enrolled adults with locally advanced or metastatic head and neck squamous cell, hepatocellular, melanoma or renal cell carcinoma. Before TCR sequencing, CD4+ and CD8+ T cells were separately sorted from peripheral blood.

The chain is made from TRBV5-1 and TRBJ1-1; the D segment cannot be called with confidence. The origin of this receptor is an adult with an advanced solid tumor such as melanoma, head and neck, liver or kidney cancer. Sample: CD4+ or CD8+ T cells sorted from blood, taken in a trial of the OX40 agonist ivuxolimab. The DNA sequence reads TGCGCCAGCAGCACCCCGGCCGGGGCTTTCTTT. This encodes CASSTPAGAFF.